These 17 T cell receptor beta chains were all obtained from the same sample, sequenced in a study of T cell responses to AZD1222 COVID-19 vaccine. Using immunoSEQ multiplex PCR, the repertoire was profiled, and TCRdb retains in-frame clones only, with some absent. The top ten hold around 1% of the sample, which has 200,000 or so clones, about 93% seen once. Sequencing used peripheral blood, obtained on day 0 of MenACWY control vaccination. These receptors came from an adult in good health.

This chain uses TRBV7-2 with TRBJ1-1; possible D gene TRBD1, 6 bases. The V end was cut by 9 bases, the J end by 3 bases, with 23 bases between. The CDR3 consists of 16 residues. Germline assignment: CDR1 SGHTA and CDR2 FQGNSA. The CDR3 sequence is CASSGGRGPGHTEAFF. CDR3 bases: TGTGCCAGTTCGGGGGGCCGGGGGCCCGGGCACACTGAAGCTTTCTTT.

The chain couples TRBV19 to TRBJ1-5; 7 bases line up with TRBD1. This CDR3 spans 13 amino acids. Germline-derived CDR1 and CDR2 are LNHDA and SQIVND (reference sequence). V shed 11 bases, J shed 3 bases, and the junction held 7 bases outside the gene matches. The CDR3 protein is CASSTGSNQPQHF. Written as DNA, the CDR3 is TGTGCCTCCTCGACAGGGTCCAATCAGCCCCAGCATTTT.

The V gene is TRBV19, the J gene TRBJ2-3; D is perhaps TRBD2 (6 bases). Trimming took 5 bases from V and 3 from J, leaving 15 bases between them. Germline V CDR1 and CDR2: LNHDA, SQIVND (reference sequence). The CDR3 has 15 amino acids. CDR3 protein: CASSGERVRTDTQYF. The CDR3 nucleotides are TGTGCCAGTAGTGGAGAGCGGGTGAGAACAGATACGCAGTATTTT. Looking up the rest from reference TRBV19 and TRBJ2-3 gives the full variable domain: DGGITQSPKYLFRKEGQNVTLSCEQNLNHDAMYWYRQDPGQGLRLIYYSQIVNDFQKGDIAEGYSVSREKKESFPLTVTSAQKNPTAFYLCASSGERVRTDTQYFGPGTRLTVL.

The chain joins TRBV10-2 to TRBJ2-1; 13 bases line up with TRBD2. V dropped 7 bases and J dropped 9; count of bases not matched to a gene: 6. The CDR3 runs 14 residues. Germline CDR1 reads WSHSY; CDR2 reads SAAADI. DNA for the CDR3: TGCGCCAGCACCACTAGCGGGGGGGCCGGTGAGCAGTTCTTC. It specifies CASTTSGGAGEQFF.

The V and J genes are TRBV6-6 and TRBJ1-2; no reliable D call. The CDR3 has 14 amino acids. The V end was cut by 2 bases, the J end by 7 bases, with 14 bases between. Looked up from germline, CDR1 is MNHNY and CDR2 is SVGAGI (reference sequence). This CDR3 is CASSYGDPARGYTF. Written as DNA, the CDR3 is TGTGCCAGCAGTTACGGTGACCCCGCCCGTGGCTACACCTTC.

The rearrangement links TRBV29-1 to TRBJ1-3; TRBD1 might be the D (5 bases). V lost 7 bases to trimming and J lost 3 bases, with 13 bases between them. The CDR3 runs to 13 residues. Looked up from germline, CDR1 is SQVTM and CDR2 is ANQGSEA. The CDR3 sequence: CSALPRVGNTIYF. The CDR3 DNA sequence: TGCAGCGCCCTCCCCAGGGTTGGAAACACCATATATTTT. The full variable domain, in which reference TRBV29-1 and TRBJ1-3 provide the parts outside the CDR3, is SAVISQKPSRDICQRGTSLTIQCQVDSQVTMMFWYRQQPGQSLTLIATANQGSEATYESGFVIDKFPISRPNLTFSTLTVSNMSPEDSSIYLCSALPRVGNTIYFGEGSWLTVV.

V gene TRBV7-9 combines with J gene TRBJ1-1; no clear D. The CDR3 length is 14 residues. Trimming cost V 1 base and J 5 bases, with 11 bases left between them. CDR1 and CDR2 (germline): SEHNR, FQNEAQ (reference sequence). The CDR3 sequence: CASSLGLLGTEAFF. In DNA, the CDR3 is TGTGCCAGCAGCTTAGGGCTTTTGGGGACTGAAGCTTTCTTT.

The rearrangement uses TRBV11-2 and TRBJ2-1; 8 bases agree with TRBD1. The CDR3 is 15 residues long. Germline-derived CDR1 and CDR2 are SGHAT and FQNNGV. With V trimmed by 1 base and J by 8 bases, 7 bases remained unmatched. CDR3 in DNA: TGTGCCAGCAGCTTAGTGCAGGGGGCGCCCCATGAGCAGTTCTTC. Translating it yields CASSLVQGAPHEQFF.

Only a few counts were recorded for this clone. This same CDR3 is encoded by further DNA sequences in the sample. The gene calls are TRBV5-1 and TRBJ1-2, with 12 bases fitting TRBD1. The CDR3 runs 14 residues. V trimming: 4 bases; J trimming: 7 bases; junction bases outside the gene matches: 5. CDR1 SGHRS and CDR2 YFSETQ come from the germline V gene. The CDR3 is CASSTGQGARGYTF. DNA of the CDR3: TGCGCCAGCAGCACGGGACAGGGGGCGCGTGGCTACACCTTC.

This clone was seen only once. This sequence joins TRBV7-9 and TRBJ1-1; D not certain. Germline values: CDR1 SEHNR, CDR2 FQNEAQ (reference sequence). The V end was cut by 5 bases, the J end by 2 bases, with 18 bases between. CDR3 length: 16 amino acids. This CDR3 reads CASSPIFGQFNTEAFF. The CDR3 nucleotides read TGTGCCAGCAGCCCAATCTTTGGGCAGTTCAACACTGAAGCTTTCTTT.

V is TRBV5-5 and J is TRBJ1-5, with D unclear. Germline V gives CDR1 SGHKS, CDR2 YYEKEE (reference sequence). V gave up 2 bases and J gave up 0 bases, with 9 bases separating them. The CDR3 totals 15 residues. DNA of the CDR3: TGTGCCAGCAGCTTCATAGGAGATAGCAATCAGCCCCAGCATTTT. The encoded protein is CASSFIGDSNQPQHF. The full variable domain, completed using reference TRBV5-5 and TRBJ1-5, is DAGVTQSPTHLIKTRGQQVTLRCSPISGHKSVSWYQQVLGQGPQFIFQYYEKEERGRGNFPDRFSARQFPNYSSELNVNALLLGDSALYLCASSFIGDSNQPQHFGDGTRLSIL.

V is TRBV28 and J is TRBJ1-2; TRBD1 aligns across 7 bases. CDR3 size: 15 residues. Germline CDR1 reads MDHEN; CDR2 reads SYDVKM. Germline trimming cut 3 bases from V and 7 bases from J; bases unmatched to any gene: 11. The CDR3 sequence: CASSFKGAQIGGYTF. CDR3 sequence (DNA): TGTGCCAGCAGTTTTAAGGGGGCGCAGATTGGTGGCTACACCTTC.

Here the CDR3 reads CASSLVGQSNTEAFF. The CDR3 DNA is TGTGCCAGCAGCTTAGTCGGGCAGAGTAACACTGAAGCTTTCTTT. The chain combines TRBV7-2 with TRBJ1-1, with D unresolved. Germline V gives CDR1 SGHTA, CDR2 FQGNSA. The CDR3 has 15 amino acids. V gave up 1 base and J gave up 2 bases, with 11 bases separating them.

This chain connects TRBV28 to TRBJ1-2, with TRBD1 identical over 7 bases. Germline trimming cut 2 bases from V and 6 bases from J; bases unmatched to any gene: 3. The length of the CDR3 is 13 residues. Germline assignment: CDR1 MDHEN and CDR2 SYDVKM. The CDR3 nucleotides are TGTGCCAGCAGTTTAACAGGGGCTAATGGCTACACCTTC. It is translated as CASSLTGANGYTF.

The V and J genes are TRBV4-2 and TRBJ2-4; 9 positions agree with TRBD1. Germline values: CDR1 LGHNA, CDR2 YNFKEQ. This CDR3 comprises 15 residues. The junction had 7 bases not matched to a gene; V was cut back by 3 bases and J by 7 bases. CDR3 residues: CASSHTTGTGNIQYF. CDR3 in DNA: TGTGCCAGCAGCCACACCACCGGGACAGGGAACATTCAGTACTTC.

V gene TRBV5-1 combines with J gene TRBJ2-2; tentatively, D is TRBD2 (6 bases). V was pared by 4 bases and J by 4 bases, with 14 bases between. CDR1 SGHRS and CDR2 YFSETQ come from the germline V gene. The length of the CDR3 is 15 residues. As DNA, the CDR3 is TGCGCCAGCAGCCCCTCGGGACTCACCACCGGGGAGCTGTTTTTT. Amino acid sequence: CASSPSGLTTGELFF.

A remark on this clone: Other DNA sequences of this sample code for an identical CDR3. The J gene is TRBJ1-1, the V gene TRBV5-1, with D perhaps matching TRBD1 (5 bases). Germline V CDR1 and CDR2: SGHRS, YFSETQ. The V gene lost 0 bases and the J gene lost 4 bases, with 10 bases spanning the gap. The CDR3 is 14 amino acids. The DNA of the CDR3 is TGCGCCAGCAGCTTGGCGGGTGGGGGCACTGAAGCTTTCTTT. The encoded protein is CASSLAGGGTEAFF. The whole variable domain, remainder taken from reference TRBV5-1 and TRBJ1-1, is KAGVTQTPRYLIKTRGQQVTLSCSPISGHRSVSWYQQTPGQGLQFLFEYFSETQRNKGNFPGRFSGRQFSNSRSEMNVSTLELGDSALYLCASSLAGGGTEAFFGQGTRLTVV.